The T cell receptor (beta chain) under discussion was sequenced for a study of blood T cell repertoires in COVID-19. For the study at large: The United States, Italy and Spain provided the acute and convalescent COVID-19 samples.

Seattle's enrolled individuals joined amid active infection and were then monitored longitudinally. As processed by the authors: Amplifying reference gene primers gave estimates of nucleated cell counts. Generated by immunoSEQ multiplex PCR, the TCRdb table keeps only in-frame clones and is missing some. V and J calls and clone size are as listed in that table; D and trimming were resolved from the DNA. The sample includes about 390,000 clones, around 87% of them seen just once. This CDR3 contains 14 residues. Germline trimming cut 8 bases from V and 3 bases from J; bases unmatched to any gene: 9. CDR1 is SEHNR and CDR2 is FQNEAQ in the germline V gene (reference sequence).

This receptor was identified in a woman aged 60-75 years with COVID-19, enrolled during active disease. Sequenced material: peripheral blood. The V call is TRBV7-9, the J call TRBJ1-1; 7 nucleotides agree with TRBD1. The CDR3 DNA sequence: TGTGCCAGCTCGTGGGGGCAGGGGGACACTGAAGCTTTCTTT. Translated, it gives CASSWGQGDTEAFF.